This TCR beta chain was identified in a study of shared clonotypes between healthy human individuals. The method was immunoSEQ multiplex PCR; TCRdb's version includes in-frame clones alone and lacks a portion of them. In the table there are over 2 million clones, approximately 90% of which are singletons. The donor cohort consisted entirely of Caucasian adults residing in Nashville, Tennessee. Trimming took 6 bases from V and 11 from J, leaving 17 bases between them. This CDR3 comprises 13 residues. Germline CDR1 MDHEN, CDR2 SYDVKM. V and J are TRBV28 and TRBJ1-5; no clear D gene. The sequencing input was naive CD4+ T cells from PBMCs. Subset reported: CD45RA+ positively selected. The source is a man in his late teens or twenties in good health. Some clones in this sample may be carry-over from other donors' samples. The CDR3, as DNA: TGTGCCAGCAGCCGACCTCCGACCGTCACCCAGCATTTT. This codes for CASSRPPTVTQHF.